This TCR beta chain was identified in a study of early T cells in non-severe SARS-CoV-2 infection. Overall study context: Sequencing was performed on bulk RNA from unsorted whole blood, leaving chains unpaired.

Researchers attached unique molecular identifiers to individual cDNA molecules. TCRdb ran MiXCR on the 5' RACE reads and lists one entry per CDR3 protein. The repertoire includes some 64,000 distinct CDR3 sequences, roughly 10% of them detected once, and around 1.6% sits in the top ten. Notes on the study in general: Matching with VDJdb favored anti-spike CD8 responses (missing private and CD4 specificities).

CDR1 is SGDLS, CDR2 YYNGEE, per germline. This CDR3 is built from 12 residues. In this sample, this clonotype turned up many times. Its antigen is as yet unknown. Mismatch with germline at one junction end may stem from a read error. Sequenced sample: whole blood. The receptor was isolated from an adult who was a healthcare worker with PCR-confirmed SARS-CoV-2 infection or an uninfected control (not recorded which). This rearrangement joins TRBV9 to TRBJ1-6; D not resolved. The CDR3 DNA follows: TGTGCCGGCAGCGGCGGGAATTCACCCCTCCACTTT. Encoded protein: CAGSGGNSPLHF.